This is a list of T cell receptor beta chains from one sample in a study of control samples from healthy donors and cancer patients. Clones were read by immunoSEQ multiplex PCR, and TCRdb kept only the in-frame ones, dropping some. Of 150,000 to 200,000 clones listed, 88% are singletons. What was sequenced was blood. The receptors derive from a young man in good health. Each CDR3 is given with its conserved first and last residue.

j_call v_call cdr3_aa
TRBJ2-5 TRBV6-5 CASAASVFWETQYF
TRBJ2-1 TRBV11-1 CASSLHGGVFDEQFF
TRBJ1-1 TRBV2 CASRLGTSQAFF
TRBJ1-6 TRBV28 CASSPQGINSPLHF
TRBJ1-2 TRBV5-6 CASRGISGYTF
TRBJ2-5 TRBV7-2 CASGLAGGQETQYF
TRBJ2-6 TRBV18 CASSPASSGANVLTF
TRBJ2-3 TRBV7-9 CASSSGPDGSTDTQYF
TRBJ1-5 TRBV27 CASSPGTGGEGQPQHF
TRBJ2-2 TRBV18 CASSPRPSGELFF
TRBJ2-5 TRBV28 CASRPSGTPQETQYF
TRBJ1-3 TRBV6-2/TRBV6-3 CASSYKSWGQGDSGNTIYF
TRBJ2-1 TRBV7-8 CASSDSGTSYNEQFF
TRBJ2-7 TRBV7-3 CASSLGGDSGSRQYF
TRBJ1-4 TRBV28 CASSGDGRGRPPKKLFF
TRBJ1-5 TRBV6-2/TRBV6-3 CASSTQGAGNQPQHF
TRBJ1-3 TRBV12-3/TRBV12-4 CASSLRDTIYF
TRBJ1-5 TRBV30 CACRRNSNQPQHF
TRBJ2-3 TRBV6-4 CASSENGQGRRDTQYF
TRBJ1-5 TRBV19 CASSISSNQPQHF
TRBJ2-3 TRBV5-4 CASRPRDSSTDTQYF
TRBJ2-2 TRBV19 CASSPTLGAGELFF
TRBJ1-6 TRBV19 CASSQGFWSPLHF
TRBJ2-5 TRBV20-1 CSVAGGETQYF
TRBJ2-3 TRBV3-1/TRBV3-2 CASSPLAGGPDTQYF
TRBJ2-1 TRBV27 CASSLLQGDEQFF
TRBJ1-1 TRBV4-2 CASGIQGSGTEAFF
TRBJ1-2 TRBV6-2/TRBV6-3 CASSYAPTNYGYTF
TRBJ2-2 TRBV7-8 CASSPEPTGGASRAGELFF
TRBJ2-2 TRBV5-1 CASSPVNLAGVNTGELFF
TRBJ1-3 TRBV7-2 CASSSLGTRGNTIYF
TRBJ1-6 TRBV7-8 CASLPRVWFDSPLHF
TRBJ2-5 TRBV7-9 CASSLANGQGETQYF
TRBJ2-3 TRBV18 CASSPGGPGTDTQYF
TRBJ2-1 TRBV7-9 CASSPSGVYEQFF
TRBJ2-3 TRBV23-1 CASIRGTPRTDTQYF
TRBJ2-5 TRBV7-7 CASSPLAGGPRGRETQYF
TRBJ1-4 TRBV28 CASSSQEVTKGKLFF
TRBJ1-2 TRBV25-1 CASSEYQDYYGYTF
TRBJ1-5 TRBV28 CASSLGLGNQPQHF
TRBJ1-2 TRBV4-3 CASSQGTGLVNGYTF
TRBJ1-2 TRBV3-1/TRBV3-2 CASSQRGLNENGYTF
TRBJ2-5 TRBV7-8 CASSWGAGSQETQYF
TRBJ2-7 TRBV19 CASSISPESTEQYF
TRBJ1-1 TRBV9 CASSVGAGQGASEAFF
TRBJ2-4 TRBV7-8 CASSLISGENIQYF
TRBJ2-3 TRBV4-1 CASSQVPAGGPPQDTQYF
TRBJ2-3 TRBV4-1 CASSQDRGLAGATDTQYF
TRBJ2-7 TRBV19 CASSRGTRGPFEQYF
TRBJ2-3 TRBV9 CASSELAGGTTDTQYF